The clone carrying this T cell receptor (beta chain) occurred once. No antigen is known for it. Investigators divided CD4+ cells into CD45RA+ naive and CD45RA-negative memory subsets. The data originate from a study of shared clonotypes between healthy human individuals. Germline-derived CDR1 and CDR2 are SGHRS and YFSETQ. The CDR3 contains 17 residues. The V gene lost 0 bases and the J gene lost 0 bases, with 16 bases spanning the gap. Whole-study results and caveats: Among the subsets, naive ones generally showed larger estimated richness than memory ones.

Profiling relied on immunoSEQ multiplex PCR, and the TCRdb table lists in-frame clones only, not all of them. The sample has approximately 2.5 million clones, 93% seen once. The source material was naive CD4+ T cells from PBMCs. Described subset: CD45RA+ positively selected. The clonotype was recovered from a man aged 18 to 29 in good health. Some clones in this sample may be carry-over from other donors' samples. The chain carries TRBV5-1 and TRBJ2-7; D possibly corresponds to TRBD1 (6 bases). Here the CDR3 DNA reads TGCGCCAGCAGCTTGGGAGAACCCGGACAGATCTCCTACGAGCAGTACTTC. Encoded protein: CASSLGEPGQISYEQYF.